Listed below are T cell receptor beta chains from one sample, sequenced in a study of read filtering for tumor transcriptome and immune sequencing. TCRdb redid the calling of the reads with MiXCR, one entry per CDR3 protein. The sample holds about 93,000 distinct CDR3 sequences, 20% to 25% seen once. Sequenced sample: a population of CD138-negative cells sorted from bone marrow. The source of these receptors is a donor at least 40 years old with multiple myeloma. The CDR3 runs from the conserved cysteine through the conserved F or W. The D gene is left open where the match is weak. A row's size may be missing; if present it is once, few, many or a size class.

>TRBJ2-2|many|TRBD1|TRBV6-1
CASSDRQGGTGELFF
TGTGCCAGCAGTGACAGACAGGGTGGCACCGGGGAGCTGTTTTTT
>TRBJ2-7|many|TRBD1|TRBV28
CASSSPWTGGPYEQYF
TGTGCCAGCAGTTCCCCGTGGACAGGGGGCCCCTACGAGCAGTACTTC
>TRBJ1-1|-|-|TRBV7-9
CASSRGTGAFF
TGTGCCAGCAGCCGCGGGACTGGAGCTTTCTTT
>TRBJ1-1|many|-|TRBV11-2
CASSFLGGPNTEAFF
TGTGCCAGCAGCTTCCTCGGGGGTCCGAACACTGAAGCTTTCTTT
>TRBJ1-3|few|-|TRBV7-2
CASSLSRGGNTIYF
TGTGCCAGCAGCTTATCCAGGGGTGGAAACACCATATATTTT
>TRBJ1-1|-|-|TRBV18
CASSPPMDTEAFF
TGTGCCAGCTCACCCCCGATGGACACTGAAGCTTTCTTT
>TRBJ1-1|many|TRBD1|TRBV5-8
CASSFPGTVNTEAFF
TGTGCCAGCAGCTTTCCCGGGACAGTGAACACTGAAGCTTTCTTT
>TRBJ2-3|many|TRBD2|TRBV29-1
CSVAPKRGGADTQYF
TGCAGCGTCGCCCCTAAGCGGGGGGGCGCAGATACGCAGTATTTT
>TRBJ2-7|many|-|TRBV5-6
CASSASSSYEQYF
TGTGCCAGCAGCGCCTCCAGCTCCTACGAGCAGTACTTC
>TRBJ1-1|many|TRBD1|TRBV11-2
CASSLATGGTEAFF
TGTGCCAGCAGCTTAGCAACAGGGGGGACTGAAGCTTTCTTT
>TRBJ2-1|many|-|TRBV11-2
CASSFAGTQGNNEQFF
TGTGCCAGCAGCTTCGCCGGGACCCAGGGGAACAATGAGCAGTTCTTC
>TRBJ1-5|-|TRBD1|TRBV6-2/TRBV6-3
CASRLDRGPFQPQHF
TGTGCCAGCAGACTCGACAGGGGGCCTTTTCAGCCCCAGCATTTT
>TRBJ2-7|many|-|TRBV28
CASSFPKRDGHYEQYF
TGTGCCAGCAGTTTCCCAAAACGGGACGGTCACTACGAGCAGTACTTC
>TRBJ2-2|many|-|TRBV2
CASSVTTGELFF
TGTGCCAGCAGCGTTACTACCGGGGAGCTGTTTTTT
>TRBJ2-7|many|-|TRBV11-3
CASSLESGYEQYF
TGTGCCAGCAGCTTAGAATCGGGCTACGAGCAGTACTTC
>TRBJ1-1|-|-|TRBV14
CASSEDLAAGRRAFF
TGTGCCAGCAGCGAAGACTTAGCCGCGGGTAGACGAGCTTTCTTT
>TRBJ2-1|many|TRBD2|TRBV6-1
CASSPGPRTSGEQFF
TGTGCCAGCTCCCCCGGGCCGAGGACTAGCGGTGAGCAGTTCTTC
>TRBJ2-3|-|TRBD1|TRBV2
CASRKTGGPSDTQYF
TGTGCCAGCAGGAAGACAGGGGGCCCCTCAGATACGCAGTATTTT
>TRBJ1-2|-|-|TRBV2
CASSSRRGGGYGYTF
TGTGCCAGCAGCAGTCGCCGGGGCGGAGGATATGGCTACACCTTC
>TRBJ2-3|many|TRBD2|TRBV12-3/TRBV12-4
CASTLASGGGDTQYF
TGTGCCAGCACCTTGGCTAGCGGGGGGGGGGATACGCAGTATTTT
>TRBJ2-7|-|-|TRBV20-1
CSARDGGGRSYEQYF
TGCAGTGCTAGAGATGGGGGGGGCCGGTCCTACGAGCAGTACTTC
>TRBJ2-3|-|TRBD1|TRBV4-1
CASRGDRGVDTQYF
TGCGCCAGCAGGGGGGACAGGGGGGTAGATACGCAGTATTTT
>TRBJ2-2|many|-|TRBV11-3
CASSSGGTGELFF
TGTGCCAGCAGCTCCGGGGGCACCGGGGAGCTGTTTTTT
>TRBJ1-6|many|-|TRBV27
CASSPTNSPLHF
TGTGCCAGCAGTCCTACTAATTCACCCCTCCACTTT
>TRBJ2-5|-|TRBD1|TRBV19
CASRNRQGQETQYF
TGTGCCAGTAGAAACAGACAGGGCCAAGAGACCCAGTACTTC
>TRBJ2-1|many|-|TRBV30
CALAMSPASSYNEQFF
TGTGCCCTGGCTATGTCCCCGGCGAGCTCCTACAATGAGCAGTTCTTC
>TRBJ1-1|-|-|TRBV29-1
CSVEGGISPEAFF
TGCAGCGTTGAGGGGGGGATCTCTCCTGAAGCTTTCTTT
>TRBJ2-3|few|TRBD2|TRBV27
CASSLWSGGASETQYF
TGTGCCAGCAGTTTATGGAGCGGGGGGGCGTCAGAAACGCAGTATTTT
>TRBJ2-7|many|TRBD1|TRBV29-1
CSVAGGYEQYF
TGCAGCGTTGCAGGGGGCTACGAGCAGTACTTC
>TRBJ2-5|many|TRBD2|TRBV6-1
CASSFTGTSQETQYF
TGTGCCAGCAGTTTTACCGGGACTAGCCAAGAGACCCAGTACTTC
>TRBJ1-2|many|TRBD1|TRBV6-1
CASSAGDRAYYGYTF
TGTGCCAGCAGTGCCGGGGACAGGGCCTACTATGGCTACACCTTC
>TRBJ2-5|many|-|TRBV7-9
CASSPNGGRFGETQYF
TGTGCCAGCAGCCCTAATGGGGGGCGCTTCGGTGAGACCCAGTACTTC
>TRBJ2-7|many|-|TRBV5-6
CASSRGVSSGEQYF
TGTGCCAGCAGCAGGGGGGTTTCCTCGGGGGAGCAGTACTTC
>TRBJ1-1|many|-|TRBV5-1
CASSLVAGAGAFF
TGCGCCAGCAGCTTGGTAGCGGGGGCTGGGGCTTTCTTT
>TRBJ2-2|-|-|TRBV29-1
CSVGPSYTGELFF
TGCAGCGTTGGTCCATCGTACACCGGGGAGCTGTTTTTT
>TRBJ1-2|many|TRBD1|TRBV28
CASSFQTGAHYGYTF
TGTGCCAGCAGTTTCCAGACAGGGGCACACTATGGCTACACCTTC
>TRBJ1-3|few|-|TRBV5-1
CASSLVLDIGCGNTIYF
TGCGCCAGCAGCTTAGTACTCGACATCGGGTGCGGAAACACCATATATTTT
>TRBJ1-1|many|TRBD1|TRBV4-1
CASSQASTGLTEAFF
TGCGCCAGCAGCCAGGCCTCGACAGGGCTCACTGAAGCTTTCTTT
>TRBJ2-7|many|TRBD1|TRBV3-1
CASSPRARGLLYEQYF
TGTGCCAGCAGCCCAAGGGCAAGGGGGCTTCTCTACGAGCAGTACTTC
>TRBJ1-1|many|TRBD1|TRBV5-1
CASSLRTGGAEAFF
TGCGCCAGCAGCTTAAGGACAGGAGGGGCTGAAGCTTTCTTT
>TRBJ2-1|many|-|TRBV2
CASTGFNEQFF
TGTGCCAGTACAGGTTTCAATGAGCAGTTCTTC
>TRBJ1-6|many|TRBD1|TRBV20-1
CSAPGTGFGSPLHF
TGCAGTGCACCCGGGACAGGGTTTGGTTCACCCCTCCACTTT
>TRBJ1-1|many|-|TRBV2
CATRDGNTEAFF
TGTGCCACCCGGGACGGGAACACTGAAGCTTTCTTT
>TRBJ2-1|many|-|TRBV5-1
CASSRAGPAYNEQFF
TGCGCCAGCAGCCGCGCGGGGCCCGCTTACAATGAGCAGTTCTTC
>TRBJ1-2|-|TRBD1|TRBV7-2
CASSLFRGPNYGYTF
TGTGCCAGCAGCTTATTCAGGGGGCCTAACTATGGCTACACCTTC
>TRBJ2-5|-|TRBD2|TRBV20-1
CRASGAAWEIQYF
TGCAGAGCTAGCGGGGCTGCATGGGAGATCCAGTACTTC
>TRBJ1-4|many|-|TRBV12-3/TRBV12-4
CASSTRQSEKLFF
TGTGCCAGCAGTACCCGACAGTCTGAAAAACTGTTTTTT
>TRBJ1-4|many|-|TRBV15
CATSRADRGHEKLFF
TGTGCCACCAGCAGAGCTGACCGGGGCCATGAAAAACTGTTTTTT
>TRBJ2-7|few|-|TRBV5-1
CASSLEQRGTYEQYF
TGCGCCAGCAGCTTGGAACAGCGAGGAACCTACGAGCAGTACTTC
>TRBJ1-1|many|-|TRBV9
CASSASVQDVGTEAFF
TGTGCCAGCAGCGCCTCCGTTCAGGATGTTGGCACTGAAGCTTTCTTT
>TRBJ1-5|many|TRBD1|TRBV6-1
CASTTGQAYQPQHF
TGTGCCAGCACCACGGGACAGGCCTATCAGCCCCAGCATTTT
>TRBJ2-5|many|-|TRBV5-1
CASSLAPGQETQYF
TGCGCCAGCAGCTTGGCGCCGGGACAAGAGACCCAGTACTTC